This T cell receptor (beta chain) was sequenced during a study of Graves' ophthalmopathy and Graves' hyperthyroidism. V gave up 7 bases and J gave up 1 base, with 16 bases separating them. Per germline, CDR1 MDHEN and CDR2 SYDVKM. The CDR3 runs to 15 residues. This clonotype has a count of ten or more. TCR beta CDR3 regions were amplified from RNA transcripts. First-round RT-PCR employed HTBI primers, with a second-round multiplex PCR after it. A single record per CDR3 protein comes from TCRdb applying MiXCR to the multiplex PCR reads. The table records just over 600,000 distinct CDR3 sequences, over 20% of them present only once.

The receptor's source is a woman aged 18-29 years with stable Graves' hyperthyroidism. Some clones in this sample may be carry-over from other donors' samples. Specimen: peripheral blood. The chain recombines TRBV28 with TRBJ1-1; D is undetermined. CDR3 loop: CASTSARRTNTEAFF. DNA of the CDR3: TGTGCCAGCACTTCGGCGCGGCGCACGAACACTGAAGCTTTCTTT.